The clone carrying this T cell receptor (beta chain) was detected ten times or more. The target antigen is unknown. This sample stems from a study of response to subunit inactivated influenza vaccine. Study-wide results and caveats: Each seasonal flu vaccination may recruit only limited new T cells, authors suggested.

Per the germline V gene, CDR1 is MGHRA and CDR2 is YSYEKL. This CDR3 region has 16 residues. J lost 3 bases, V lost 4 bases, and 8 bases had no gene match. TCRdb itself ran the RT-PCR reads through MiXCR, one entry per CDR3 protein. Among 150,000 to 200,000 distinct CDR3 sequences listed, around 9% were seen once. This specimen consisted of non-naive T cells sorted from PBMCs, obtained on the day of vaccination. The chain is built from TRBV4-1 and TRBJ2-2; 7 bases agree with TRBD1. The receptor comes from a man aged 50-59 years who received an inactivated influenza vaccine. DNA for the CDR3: TGCGCCAGCAGCCGACGACAGGGATGGGACACCGGGGAGCTGTTTTTT. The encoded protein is CASSRRQGWDTGELFF.